The present entry profiles one T cell receptor (beta chain) with its context. These data belong to a study of cytomegalovirus exposure and HLA in healthy donors. Germline CDR1 is SEHNR and CDR2 is FQNEAQ (reference sequence). V was shortened by 5 bases and J by 0 bases, with 16 bases between the two germline ends. The CDR3 consists of 16 residues. The PCR ran on 60 Vbeta and 13 Jbeta primers. TCRdb's copy holds only in-frame clones and misses some; the assay was immunoSEQ multiplex PCR. The top ten hold 1.5% of the sample, which has around 140,000 clones, just under 80% seen once. The TCR was taken from a woman between 18 and 30 years old in good health and CMV-seronegative. Sequencing was done on a sample of PBMCs. The chain is built from TRBV7-9 and TRBJ1-2, with D unresolved. CDR3 residues: CASSTQVFPPNYGYTF. The CDR3, as DNA: TGTGCCAGCAGCACCCAGGTCTTCCCCCCTAACTATGGCTACACCTTC.